This entry is about one TCR beta chain. The germline V gene encodes CDR1 SEHNR and CDR2 FQNEAQ (reference sequence). The CDR3 runs 12 residues. Trimming shortened V by 1 base and J by 8 bases, and 8 bases separated the two germline ends. Source study methods: Amplification of reference gene primers was used by the study to estimate nucleated cell counts. Here immunoSEQ multiplex PCR was the method, and the copy in TCRdb shows in-frame clones only, minus some. V and J calls and clone size come straight from that table; D and trimming were deduced from the DNA. This table holds about 230,000 clones, 70% to 85% found once. This record comes from a study of blood T cell repertoires in COVID-19. In the study overall: The origin of the acute and convalescent COVID-19 samples was the United States, Italy and Spain. The analysed material was cDNA or gDNA that came from T cells, B-cell-depleted T cells, or PBMCs.

This chain connects TRBV7-9 to TRBJ1-2; D not resolved. Sequencing used peripheral blood. The source of this sequence is a man aged 40-55 years who had recovered from COVID-19. As DNA, the CDR3 is TGTGCCAGCAGCTTAGAGGAGTGGGGCTACACCTTC. Translated: CASSLEEWGYTF. The whole variable domain, filled in from reference TRBV7-9 and TRBJ1-2, reads DTGVSQNPRHKITKRGQNVTFRCDPISEHNRLYWYRQTLGQGPEFLTYFQNEAQLEKSRLLSDRFSAERPKGSFSTLEIQRTEQGDSAMYLCASSLEEWGYTFGSGTRLTVV.